Sequencing of this T cell receptor beta chain was carried out in a study of neurological immune-mediated disorders. Study-level findings and limits: Association of the multiple sclerosis repertoire cluster with clinical or MRI features was not observed for any feature.

The CDR3 runs 14 residues. The germline V gene encodes CDR1 LGHDT and CDR2 YNNKEL (reference sequence). V gave up 4 bases and J gave up 4 bases, with 13 bases separating them. This clonotype was seen ten or more times. Its specificity is unknown. TCRdb recomputed calls from the 5' RACE reads with MiXCR, one row per CDR3 protein. Of about 40,000 distinct CDR3 sequences in the sample, over 2% were seen once. Sequenced: PBMCs. This clonotype was sampled from a man aged 45-65 years with multiple sclerosis. This rearrangement joins TRBV3-1 to TRBJ1-1; D is possibly TRBD1 (6 bases). In DNA form, the CDR3 reads TGTGCCAGCAGCCCGTACGGGGGCAGCACTGAAGCTTTCTTT. Translation: CASSPYGGSTEAFF.